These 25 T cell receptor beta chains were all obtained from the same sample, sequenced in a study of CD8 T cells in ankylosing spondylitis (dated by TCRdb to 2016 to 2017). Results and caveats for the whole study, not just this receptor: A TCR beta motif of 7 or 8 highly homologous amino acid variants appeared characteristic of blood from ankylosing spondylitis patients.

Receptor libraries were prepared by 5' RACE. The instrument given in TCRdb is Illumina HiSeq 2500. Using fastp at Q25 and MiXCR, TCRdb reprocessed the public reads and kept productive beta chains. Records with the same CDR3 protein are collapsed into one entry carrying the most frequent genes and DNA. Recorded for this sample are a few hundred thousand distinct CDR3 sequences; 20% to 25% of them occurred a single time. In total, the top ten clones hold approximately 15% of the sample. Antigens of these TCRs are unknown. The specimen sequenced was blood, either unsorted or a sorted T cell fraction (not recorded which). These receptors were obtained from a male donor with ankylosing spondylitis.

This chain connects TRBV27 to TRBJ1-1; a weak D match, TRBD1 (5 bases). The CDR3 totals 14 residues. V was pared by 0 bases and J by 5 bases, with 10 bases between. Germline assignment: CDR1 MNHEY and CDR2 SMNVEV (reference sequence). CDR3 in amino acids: CASSLSQGKTEAFF. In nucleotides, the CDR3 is TGTGCCAGCAGTTTATCGCAGGGTAAGACTGAAGCTTTCTTT.

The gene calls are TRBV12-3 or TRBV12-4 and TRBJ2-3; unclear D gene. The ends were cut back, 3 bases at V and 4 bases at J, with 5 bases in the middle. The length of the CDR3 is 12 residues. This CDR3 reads CASSFWPDTQYF. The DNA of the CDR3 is TGTGCCAGCAGTTTCTGGCCAGATACGCAGTATTTT.

CDR3 amino acids: CASSRSGTLYNEQFF. DNA of the CDR3: TGTGCCAGCAGCCGTTCCGGGACACTTTACAATGAGCAGTTCTTC. The gene calls are TRBV3-1 and TRBJ2-1; D is perhaps TRBD1 (6 bases). Germline V gene data show CDR1 as LGHDT and CDR2 as YNNKEL (reference sequence). The CDR3 is 15 residues long. The germline V and J ends were trimmed by 4 bases and 4 bases, with 14 bases remaining between them.

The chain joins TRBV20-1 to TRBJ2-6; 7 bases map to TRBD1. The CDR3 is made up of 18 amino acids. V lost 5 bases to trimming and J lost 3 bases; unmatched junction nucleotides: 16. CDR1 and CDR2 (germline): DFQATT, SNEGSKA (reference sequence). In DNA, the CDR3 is TGCAGTGCTCGTGGGGTTGGGACAGCGCGTTTTGGGGCCAACGTCCTGACTTTC. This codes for CSARGVGTARFGANVLTF.

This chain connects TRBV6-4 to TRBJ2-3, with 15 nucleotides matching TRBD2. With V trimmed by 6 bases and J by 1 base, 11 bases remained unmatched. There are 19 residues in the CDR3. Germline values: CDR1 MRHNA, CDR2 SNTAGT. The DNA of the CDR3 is TGTGCCAGCAGGACTGAGGGACTAGCGGGAGGCCTGGGCACAGATACGCAGTATTTT. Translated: CASRTEGLAGGLGTDTQYF.

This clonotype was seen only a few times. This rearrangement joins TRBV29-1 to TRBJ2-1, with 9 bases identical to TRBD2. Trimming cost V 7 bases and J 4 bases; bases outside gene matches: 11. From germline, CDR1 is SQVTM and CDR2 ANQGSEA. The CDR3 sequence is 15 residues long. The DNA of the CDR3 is TGCAGCGCGGGACTAGCCGCCACAGTTTACAATGAGCAGTTCTTC. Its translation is CSAGLAATVYNEQFF.

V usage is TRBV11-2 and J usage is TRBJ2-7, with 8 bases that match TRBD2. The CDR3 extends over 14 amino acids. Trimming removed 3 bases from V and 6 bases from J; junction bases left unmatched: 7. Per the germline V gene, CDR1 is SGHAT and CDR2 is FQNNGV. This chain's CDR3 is CASSFREGRAEQYF. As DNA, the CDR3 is TGTGCCAGCAGCTTTCGGGAGGGCCGCGCCGAGCAGTACTTC.

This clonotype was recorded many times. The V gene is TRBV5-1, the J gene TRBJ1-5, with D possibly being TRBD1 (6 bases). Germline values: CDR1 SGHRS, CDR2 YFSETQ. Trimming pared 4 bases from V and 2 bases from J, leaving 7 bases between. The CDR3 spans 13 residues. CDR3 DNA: TGCGCCAGCAGCGCAGGGGGCAATCAGCCCCAGCATTTT. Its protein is CASSAGGNQPQHF.

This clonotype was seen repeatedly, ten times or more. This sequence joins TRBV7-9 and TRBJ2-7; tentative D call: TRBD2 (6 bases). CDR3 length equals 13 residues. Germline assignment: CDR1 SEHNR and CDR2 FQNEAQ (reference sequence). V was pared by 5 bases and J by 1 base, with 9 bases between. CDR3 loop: CASSRDSSYEQYF. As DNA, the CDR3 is TGTGCCAGCAGCCGGGACTCTTCCTACGAGCAGTACTTC.

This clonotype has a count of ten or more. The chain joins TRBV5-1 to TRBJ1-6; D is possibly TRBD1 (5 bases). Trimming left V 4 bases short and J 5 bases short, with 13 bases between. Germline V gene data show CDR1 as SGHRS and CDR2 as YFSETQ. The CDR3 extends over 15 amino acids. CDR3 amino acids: CASSPRDGDNSPLHF. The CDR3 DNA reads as TGCGCCAGCAGCCCAAGGGACGGCGATAATTCACCCCTCCACTTT.

In DNA form, the CDR3 reads TGTGCCATCAGTGCGTATGAGGGACCCTACGAGCAGTACTTC. Translating gives CAISAYEGPYEQYF. The gene calls are TRBV10-3 and TRBJ2-7; possibly TRBD1 or TRBD2 for D (5 bases each). Germline V CDR1 and CDR2: ENHRY, SYGVKD. The CDR3 is made up of 14 amino acids. Trimming cost V 4 bases and J 2 bases, with 12 bases left between them.

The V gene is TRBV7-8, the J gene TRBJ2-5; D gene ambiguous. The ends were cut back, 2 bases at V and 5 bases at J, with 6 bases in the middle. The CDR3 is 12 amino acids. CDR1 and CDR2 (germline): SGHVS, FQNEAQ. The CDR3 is CASSLQLETQYF. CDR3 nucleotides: TGTGCCAGCAGCTTACAGTTGGAGACCCAGTACTTC.

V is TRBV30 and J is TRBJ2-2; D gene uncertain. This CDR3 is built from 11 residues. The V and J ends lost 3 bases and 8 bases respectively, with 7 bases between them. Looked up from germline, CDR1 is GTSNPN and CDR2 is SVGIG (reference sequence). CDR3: CAWRKMGELFF. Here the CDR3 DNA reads TGTGCCTGGAGAAAGATGGGGGAGCTGTTTTTT.

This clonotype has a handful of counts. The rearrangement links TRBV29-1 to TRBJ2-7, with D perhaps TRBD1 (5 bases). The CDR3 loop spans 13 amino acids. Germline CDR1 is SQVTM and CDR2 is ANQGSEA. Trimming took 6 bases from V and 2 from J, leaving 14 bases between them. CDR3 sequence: CSVTAGSPYEQYF. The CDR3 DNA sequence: TGCAGCGTGACGGCAGGGTCGCCCTACGAGCAGTACTTC.

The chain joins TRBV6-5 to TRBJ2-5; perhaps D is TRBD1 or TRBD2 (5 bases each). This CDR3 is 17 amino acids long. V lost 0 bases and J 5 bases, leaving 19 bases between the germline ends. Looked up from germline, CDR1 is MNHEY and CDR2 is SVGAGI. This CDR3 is CASSYSRSRLAGETQYF. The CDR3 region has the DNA TGTGCCAGCAGTTACTCGAGATCAAGGCTAGCAGGGGAGACCCAGTACTTC.

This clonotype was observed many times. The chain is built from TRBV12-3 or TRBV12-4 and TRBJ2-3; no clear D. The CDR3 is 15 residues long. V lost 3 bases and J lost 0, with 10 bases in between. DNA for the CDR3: TGTGCCAGCAGTTTGGCCAGCTTTAGCACAGATACGCAGTATTTT. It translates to CASSLASFSTDTQYF.

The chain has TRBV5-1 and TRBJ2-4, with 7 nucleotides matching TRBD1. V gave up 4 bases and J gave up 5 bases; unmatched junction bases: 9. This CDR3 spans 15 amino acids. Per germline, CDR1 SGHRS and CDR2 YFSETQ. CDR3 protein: CASSVEGARENIQYF. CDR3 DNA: TGCGCCAGCAGCGTCGAGGGGGCGCGTGAAAACATTCAGTACTTC.

CDR3 coding DNA: TGTGCCAGCAACAAACAAGCAGGAGAGACCCAGTACTTC. Translated: CASNKQAGETQYF. This chain links TRBV12-3 or TRBV12-4 with TRBJ2-5; D not certain. This CDR3 is 13 amino acids long. Deletions cut 7 bases from V and 4 bases from J, with 13 bases between.

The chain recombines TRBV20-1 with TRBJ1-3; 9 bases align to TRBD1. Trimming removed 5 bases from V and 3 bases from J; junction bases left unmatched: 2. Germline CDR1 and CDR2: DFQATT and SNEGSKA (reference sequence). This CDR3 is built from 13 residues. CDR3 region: CSAPGQGGNTIYF. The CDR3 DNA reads TGCAGTGCTCCGGGACAGGGTGGAAACACCATATATTTT.

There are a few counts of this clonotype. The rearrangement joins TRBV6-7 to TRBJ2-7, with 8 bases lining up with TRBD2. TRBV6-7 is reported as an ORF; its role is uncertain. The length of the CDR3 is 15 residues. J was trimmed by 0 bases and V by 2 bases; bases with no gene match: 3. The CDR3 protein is CASSYPTSDSYEQYF. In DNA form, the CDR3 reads TGTGCCAGCAGTTACCCGACTAGCGACTCCTACGAGCAGTACTTC.

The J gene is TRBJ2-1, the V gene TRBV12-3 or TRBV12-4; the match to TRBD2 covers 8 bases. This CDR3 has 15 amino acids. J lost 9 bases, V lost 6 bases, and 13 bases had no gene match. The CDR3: CASRATSGGGFEQFF. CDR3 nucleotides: TGTGCCAGCAGAGCCACTAGCGGAGGCGGTTTTGAGCAGTTCTTC.

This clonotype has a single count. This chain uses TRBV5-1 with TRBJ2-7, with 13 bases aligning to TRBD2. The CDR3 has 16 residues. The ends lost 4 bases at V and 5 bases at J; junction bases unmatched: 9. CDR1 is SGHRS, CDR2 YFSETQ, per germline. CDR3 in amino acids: CASSRTLAGGLDEQYF. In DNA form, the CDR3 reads TGCGCCAGCAGCCGAACACTAGCGGGAGGGTTAGACGAGCAGTACTTC.

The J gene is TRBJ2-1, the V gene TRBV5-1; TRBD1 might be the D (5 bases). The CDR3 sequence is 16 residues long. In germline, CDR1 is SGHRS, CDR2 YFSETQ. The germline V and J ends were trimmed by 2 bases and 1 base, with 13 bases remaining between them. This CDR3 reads CASSLSQGPSYNEQFF. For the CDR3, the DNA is TGCGCCAGCAGCTTAAGTCAGGGCCCATCCTACAATGAGCAGTTCTTC.

CDR3 in amino acids: CASRTSGRLYEQYF. The CDR3 coding sequence is TGCGCCAGTAGGACTAGCGGGAGACTCTACGAGCAGTACTTC. J is TRBJ2-7 and V is TRBV5-1; 13 bases line up with TRBD2. Germline V CDR1 and CDR2: SGHRS, YFSETQ. The J segment lost 3 bases and the V segment lost 8 bases, leaving 5 bases of the junction unmatched. The CDR3 is 14 amino acids.

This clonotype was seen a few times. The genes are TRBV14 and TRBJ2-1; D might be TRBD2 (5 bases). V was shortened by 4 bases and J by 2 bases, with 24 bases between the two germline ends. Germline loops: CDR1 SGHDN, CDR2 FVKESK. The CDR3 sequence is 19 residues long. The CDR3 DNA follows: TGTGCCAGCAGCCGCCTAGGACTTCCAGGATATGTTACCTACAATGAGCAGTTCTTC. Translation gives CASSRLGLPGYVTYNEQFF.